The present T cell receptor beta chain was sequenced within a study of human T cells and chemical hapten exposure. J was trimmed by 2 bases and V by 4 bases; bases with no gene match: 18. CDR1 and CDR2 (germline): SGHRS, YFSETQ. The CDR3 has 19 amino acids. Unfractionated whole blood yielded total RNA. TCRdb fed the 5' RACE reads into MiXCR, producing one record per CDR3 protein. The table has 95,000 to 120,000 distinct CDR3 sequences, 19% seen once. This chain links TRBV5-1 with TRBJ1-1; 9 nucleotides line up with TRBD1. The source of this sequence is a human donor in good health. Here the CDR3 reads CASSPPSPRDRDTNTEAFF. The CDR3 DNA reads as TGCGCCAGCAGCCCGCCATCACCCCGGGACAGGGATACTAACACTGAAGCTTTCTTT.